What follows are 28 T cell receptor beta chains derived from one specimen sequenced in a study of spatial heterogeneity in lung cancer. TCRdb re-analysed the 5' RACE reads in MiXCR, keeping a single row per CDR3 protein. The data hold 45,000 or so distinct CDR3 sequences, with 7.6% observed a single time. Time point indicated: sample taken at primary tumor resection. No cells were sorted before sequencing. The whole RNA sequenced was extracted from tumor, nontumor lung or frozen PBMC. The sequences come from PBMCs, collected at surgery. All receptors come from a female donor with early-stage non-small cell lung cancer.

The rearrangement joins TRBV3-1 to TRBJ2-3; 8 bases align to TRBD1. The CDR3 covers 14 residues. V lost 1 base to trimming and J lost 4 bases; unmatched junction nucleotides: 1. Per the germline V gene, CDR1 is LGHDT and CDR2 is YNNKEL (reference sequence). CDR3: CASSQAGGADTQYF. CDR3 DNA: TGTGCCAGCAGCCAAGCAGGGGGCGCAGATACGCAGTATTTT.

This clonotype has a single count. Since a much larger clone is just one base distant, this may be a read error. V and J are TRBV12-3 or TRBV12-4 and TRBJ2-1; D is undetermined. The CDR3 runs 13 residues. The CDR3 reads CTSSSRIDNEQFF. Here the CDR3 DNA reads TGTACCAGCAGCTCACGAATAGACAATGAGCAGTTCTTC.

The rearrangement joins TRBV30 to TRBJ2-2; 7 bases agree with TRBD1. The CDR3 runs 14 residues. Germline trimming cut 0 bases from V and 5 bases from J; bases unmatched to any gene: 3. Germline V gives CDR1 GTSNPN, CDR2 SVGIG (reference sequence). CDR3 bases: TGTGCCTGGAGTGTCAAGGGGGCGACCGGGGAGCTGTTTTTT. Residues: CAWSVKGATGELFF.

This clonotype was seen more than once but under ten times. The chain couples TRBV5-1 to TRBJ2-2; D is unclear. CDR1 and CDR2 (germline): SGHRS, YFSETQ. The germline V and J ends were trimmed by 0 bases and 0 bases, with 9 bases remaining between them. The length of the CDR3 is 16 residues. In DNA form, the CDR3 reads TGCGCCAGCAGCTTGGCCACTCAGTCGAACACCGGGGAGCTGTTTTTT. This codes for CASSLATQSNTGELFF.

In its sample, this clonotype was seen many times. The chain uses TRBV10-3 and TRBJ2-1, with 10 bases that match TRBD1. V shed 6 bases and J 4 bases; nucleotides not matched to a gene: 3. This CDR3 is built from 14 residues. The V gene's germline CDR1 is ENHRY and CDR2 SYGVKD. CDR3 DNA: TGTGCCATCAGAGACAGGGGGCAATACAATGAGCAGTTCTTC. This sequence encodes CAIRDRGQYNEQFF.

This clonotype appeared many times. This chain connects TRBV29-1 to TRBJ1-5, with unresolved D. With 7 bases removed from V and 6 bases from J, the gap between germline ends came to 13 bases. CDR1 SQVTM and CDR2 ANQGSEA come from the germline V gene. There are 12 residues in the CDR3. The CDR3 is CSGRVEGQPQHF. CDR3 DNA sequence: TGCAGCGGTCGGGTGGAGGGTCAGCCCCAGCATTTT.

The sample holds many counts of this clonotype. The chain has TRBV20-1 and TRBJ1-5; D call uncertain. V was trimmed by 6 bases and J by 1 base, leaving 10 bases between them. From germline, CDR1 is DFQATT and CDR2 SNEGSKA (reference sequence). The length of the CDR3 is 13 residues. DNA for the CDR3: TGCAGTGCCCCGGCAGCCAGCAATCAGCCCCAGCATTTT. Translating gives CSAPAASNQPQHF.

The chain carries TRBV27 and TRBJ1-6; no clear D. Trimming took 5 bases from V and 2 from J, leaving 16 bases between them. Germline V gene sequence: CDR1 MNHEY, CDR2 SMNVEV (reference sequence). CDR3 length: 17 amino acids. As DNA, the CDR3 is TGTGCCAGCAGTCGGGCGCCGGGTTCCCCCTATAATTCACCCCTCCACTTT. Translating it yields CASSRAPGSPYNSPLHF.

This clonotype came up a few times. V is TRBV7-9 and J is TRBJ2-5, with D uncertain. The CDR3 consists of 13 residues. Germline values: CDR1 SEHNR, CDR2 FQNEAQ (reference sequence). Trimming took off 2 bases at V and 4 bases at J, with 8 bases between the two ends. The CDR3 DNA sequence: TGTGCCAGCAGCTTAAAGCAGCTAGAGACCCAGTACTTC. Residues: CASSLKQLETQYF.

The chain has TRBV20-1 and TRBJ1-5, with 8 positions matching TRBD1. The germline gives CDR1 DFQATT, CDR2 SNEGSKA (reference sequence). The length of the CDR3 is 14 residues. The ends lost 5 bases at V and 5 bases at J; junction bases unmatched: 8. CDR3 residues: CSAADRVDDQPQHF. The CDR3 DNA sequence: TGCAGTGCTGCGGACAGGGTAGATGATCAGCCCCAGCATTTT.

This clonotype was counted between two and nine times. The chain combines TRBV11-1 with TRBJ2-1, with TRBD1 matching 7 bases. CDR1 SGHAT and CDR2 FQDESV come from the germline V gene (reference sequence). The junction had 6 bases not matched to a gene; V was cut back by 1 base and J by 0 bases. The CDR3 loop spans 17 amino acids. Here the CDR3 reads CASSLGTGPFSYNEQFF. In DNA form, the CDR3 reads TGTGCCAGCAGCTTAGGGACAGGCCCATTCTCCTACAATGAGCAGTTCTTC.

The chain combines TRBV7-2 with TRBJ2-5; TRBD1 is a possible D gene (6 bases). The V and J ends lost 5 bases and 9 bases respectively, with 25 bases between them. This CDR3 contains 16 residues. Per germline, CDR1 SGHTA and CDR2 FQGNSA. The DNA for the CDR3 is TGTGCCAGCAGCCCCCAGAGCTATGGACAGTTATTTTCCCAGTACTTC. The encoded protein is CASSPQSYGQLFSQYF.

This clonotype turned up a few times. The chain links TRBV27 to TRBJ2-6; a possible D gene is TRBD2 (7 bases). The CDR3 contains 19 residues. CDR1 and CDR2 (germline): MNHEY, SMNVEV (reference sequence). V gave up 8 bases and J gave up 2 bases, with 25 bases separating them. CDR3 in amino acids: CASGRGGRGFLAGANVLTF. CDR3 bases: TGTGCCAGCGGAAGGGGGGGGCGGGGTTTTCTCGCTGGGGCCAACGTCCTGACTTTC. Together with reference TRBV27 and TRBJ2-6, the CDR3 gives the full variable domain: EAQVTQNPRYLITVTGKKLTVTCSQNMNHEYMSWYRQDPGLGLRQIYYSMNVEVTDKGDVPEGYKVSRKEKRNFPLILESPSPNQTSLYFCASGRGGRGFLAGANVLTFGAGSRLTVL.

The gene calls are TRBV28 and TRBJ2-3; 12 bases are a match to TRBD2. The CDR3 is 16 amino acids. With V trimmed by 5 bases and J by 3 bases, 6 bases remained unmatched. The germline CDR1 and CDR2 sequences are MDHEN and SYDVKM. The DNA of the CDR3 is TGTGCCAGCAGTCTCGGACTAGCGGGGAAAACAGATACGCAGTATTTT. Translating gives CASSLGLAGKTDTQYF.

This clonotype has only a few counts. The V gene is TRBV6-5, the J gene TRBJ1-2; 7 bases agree with TRBD1. The CDR3 spans 14 residues. Germline-derived CDR1 and CDR2 are MNHEY and SVGAGI. The trim removed 10 bases at V and 6 bases at J, leaving 14 bases unmatched. CDR3 protein: CAIGTALSSDGYTF. The CDR3 nucleotides read TGTGCCATCGGGACAGCCCTTAGCTCGGATGGCTACACCTTC.

This clonotype was detected ten times or more. Here the CDR3 reads CSARDGGRLLRSPLHF. The CDR3, as DNA: TGCAGTGCTAGAGATGGCGGAAGGCTTTTGCGTTCACCCCTCCACTTT. The V gene is TRBV20-1, the J gene TRBJ1-6; D unresolved. The CDR3 totals 16 residues. V lost 0 bases, J lost 9 bases, and 18 bases lay in between. Germline CDR1 and CDR2: DFQATT and SNEGSKA (reference sequence).

This clonotype has a count of ten or more. The chain employs TRBV19 and TRBJ2-7; 7 bases are shared with TRBD1. CDR3 length equals 14 residues. Trimming cost V 3 bases and J 5 bases; bases outside gene matches: 7. Germline assignment: CDR1 LNHDA and CDR2 SQIVND (reference sequence). The CDR3 is CASSIIHTGDEQYF. The CDR3 DNA is TGTGCCAGTAGTATCATTCATACAGGGGACGAGCAGTACTTC.

There are many counts of this clonotype. The chain uses TRBV28 and TRBJ2-4; tentatively, D is TRBD2 (6 bases). The CDR3 loop spans 16 amino acids. Trimming took 5 bases from V and 0 from J, leaving 14 bases between them. The germline V gene has CDR1 MDHEN and CDR2 SYDVKM. CDR3 protein: CASSKLALLAKNIQYF. Written as DNA, the CDR3 is TGTGCCAGCAGTAAACTAGCCCTTCTAGCCAAAAACATTCAGTACTTC.

This chain uses TRBV9 with TRBJ1-4; D gene ambiguous. Germline CDR1 and CDR2: SGDLS and YYNGEE. Trimming left V 4 bases short and J 5 bases short, with 12 bases between. The CDR3 has 14 amino acids. Here the CDR3 reads CASSPRPTNEKLFF. In DNA form, the CDR3 reads TGTGCCAGCAGCCCAAGACCGACGAATGAAAAACTGTTTTTT.

This chain connects TRBV15 to TRBJ2-2; maybe TRBD1 (6 bases). Trimming pared 5 bases from V and 6 bases from J, leaving 19 bases between. Germline V gene sequence: CDR1 LNHNV, CDR2 YYDKDF (reference sequence). CDR3 length: 16 residues. DNA for the CDR3: TGTGCCACCAGCCCCGGTTGGGGGCTGTTACCCGGGGAGCTGTTTTTT. This codes for CATSPGWGLLPGELFF.

The chain combines TRBV7-2 with TRBJ1-4, with a possible D match to TRBD1 (6 bases). The germline gives CDR1 SGHTA, CDR2 FQGNSA. The CDR3 runs to 16 residues. The V end was cut by 1 base, the J end by 2 bases, with 11 bases between. In nucleotides, the CDR3 is TGTGCCAGCAGCTTAGACAACAGGGCCACTAATGAAAAACTGTTTTTT. Protein sequence: CASSLDNRATNEKLFF.

This clonotype was detected ten times or more. This chain joins TRBV5-1 and TRBJ1-1; maybe TRBD1 (5 bases). Looked up from germline, CDR1 is SGHRS and CDR2 is YFSETQ. V was cut by 3 bases and J by 6 bases, with 9 bases left in between. The CDR3 runs to 12 residues. CDR3 protein: CASSWGGSEAFF. CDR3 DNA sequence: TGCGCCAGCAGCTGGGGGGGTTCTGAAGCTTTCTTT.

Only a few counts were recorded for this clonotype. The chain is built from TRBV3-1 and TRBJ1-1; D not resolved. Germline-derived CDR1 and CDR2 are LGHDT and YNNKEL (reference sequence). V lost 0 bases, J lost 5 bases, and 4 bases lay in between. There are 12 residues in the CDR3. The CDR3 loop reads CASSQEKTEAFF. CDR3 DNA sequence: TGTGCCAGCAGCCAAGAGAAGACTGAAGCTTTCTTT.

The V and J genes are TRBV5-4 and TRBJ2-7; D perhaps matches TRBD2 (7 bases). V was shortened by 6 bases and J by 0 bases, with 16 bases between the two germline ends. The CDR3 totals 15 residues. Germline-derived CDR1 and CDR2 are SGHNT and YYREEE (reference sequence). The DNA of the CDR3 is TGTGCCAGCAACCCTGGGGGGGGGGCCTCCTACGAGCAGTACTTC. Encoded protein: CASNPGGGASYEQYF.

This clonotype was observed a few times. J is TRBJ2-3 and V is TRBV5-6; 13 bases line up with TRBD2. The CDR3 totals 17 residues. With 1 base clipped from V and 2 bases from J, the junction kept 4 bases outside the gene matches. Per the germline V gene, CDR1 is SGHDT and CDR2 is YYEEEE. The CDR3 here is CASSLLGLAGTTDTQYF. The CDR3 bases are TGTGCCAGCAGCTTGTTGGGACTAGCGGGGACCACAGATACGCAGTATTTT.

The chain recombines TRBV10-3 with TRBJ1-5; the D is unclear. Germline values: CDR1 ENHRY, CDR2 SYGVKD. The CDR3 runs to 14 residues. V was clipped by 0 bases and J by 0 bases, with 3 bases between them. CDR3 protein: CAISESHSNQPQHF. The DNA for the CDR3 is TGTGCCATCAGTGAGTCTCATAGCAATCAGCCCCAGCATTTT.

The chain carries TRBV30 and TRBJ2-1, with D tentatively TRBD1 (6 bases). The CDR3 sequence is 11 residues long. The germline V and J ends were trimmed by 4 bases and 7 bases, with 8 bases remaining between them. In germline, CDR1 is GTSNPN, CDR2 SVGIG (reference sequence). CDR3 loop: CAWTQGNEQFF. In DNA form, the CDR3 reads TGTGCCTGGACTCAGGGGAATGAGCAGTTCTTC.

V is TRBV12-3 or TRBV12-4 and J is TRBJ2-3, with 8 bases identical to TRBD1. With 6 bases clipped from V and 2 bases from J, the junction kept 10 bases outside the gene matches. The CDR3 runs to 16 residues. In DNA form, the CDR3 reads TGTGCCAGCAGCCTTGGCACAGGGGGTTTCACAGATACGCAGTATTTT. Its protein is CASSLGTGGFTDTQYF.